The 29 T cell receptor beta chains below were found in one sample sequenced in a study of shared clonotypes between healthy human individuals. Produced via immunoSEQ multiplex PCR; TCRdb's table is partial and in-frame only. The sample includes approximately 400,000 clones, about 97% seen only once; the top ten take about 0.32%. Sequences were obtained from memory CD8+ T cells sorted from blood. Subset indicated: CD45RO+ cells pooled with CCR7-negative TemRA cells. The origin of the receptors is a man younger than 40 in good health.

V and J are TRBV29-1 and TRBJ1-4; D unclear. The CDR3 runs 12 residues. Germline CDR1 SQVTM, CDR2 ANQGSEA. Trimming removed 6 bases from V and 0 bases from J, with 5 bases in between. The CDR3 DNA sequence: TGCAGCGTCATATCAACTAATGAAAAACTGTTTTTT. Its protein product is CSVISTNEKLFF. Full variable domain (missing parts from reference TRBV29-1 and TRBJ1-4): SAVISQKPSRDICQRGTSLTIQCQVDSQVTMMFWYRQQPGQSLTLIATANQGSEATYESGFVIDKFPISRPNLTFSTLTVSNMSPEDSSIYLCSVISTNEKLFFGSGTQLSVL.

CDR3 bases: TGTGCCAGCAGCCTGCGGGATCTAGCGGGGGGATACGAGCAGTACTTC. Translating it yields CASSLRDLAGGYEQYF. The gene calls are TRBV7-8 and TRBJ2-7, with 11 bases aligning to TRBD2. The length of the CDR3 is 16 residues. Germline V gene data show CDR1 as SGHVS and CDR2 as FQNEAQ. V lost 5 bases to trimming and J lost 4 bases; unmatched junction nucleotides: 10.

A single count supports this clone. This sequence joins TRBV19 and TRBJ2-2; 10 bases fit TRBD2. The V gene's germline CDR1 is LNHDA and CDR2 SQIVND (reference sequence). J was trimmed by 5 bases and V by 1 base; bases with no gene match: 1. The CDR3 extends over 15 amino acids. CDR3 DNA sequence: TGTGCCAGTAGTATAGTTAGCGGGAGGACCGGGGAGCTGTTTTTT. The encoded protein is CASSIVSGRTGELFF.

This clone was recorded once. The rearrangement links TRBV18 to TRBJ2-2, with 8 nucleotides matching TRBD2. After removal of 2 bases from V and 7 bases from J, the junction contained 15 bases not matched to a gene. This CDR3 contains 18 residues. Germline CDR1 KGHSH, CDR2 LQKENI. The CDR3 protein is CASSPSTRVLADLGELFF. In nucleotides, the CDR3 is TGTGCCAGCTCACCAAGTACCAGGGTACTAGCGGACCTCGGGGAGCTGTTTTTT.

This sequence joins TRBV30 and TRBJ1-6; perhaps TRBD1 as D (6 bases). V was pared by 5 bases and J by 8 bases, with 13 bases between. Looked up from germline, CDR1 is GTSNPN and CDR2 is SVGIG (reference sequence). This CDR3 spans 13 amino acids. The CDR3 spells CAWQGMGDSPLHF. The CDR3 DNA follows: TGTGCCTGGCAGGGGATGGGCGATTCACCCCTCCACTTT.

The V call is TRBV29-1, the J call TRBJ2-2; D uncertain. The CDR3 totals 12 residues. CDR1 SQVTM and CDR2 ANQGSEA come from the germline V gene. Trimming left V 8 bases short and J 4 bases short, with 11 bases between. The CDR3, as DNA: TGCAGCTACCGGCAGGCCACCGGGGAGCTGTTTTTT. The encoded protein is CSYRQATGELFF.

Notes on this clone: This same CDR3 is encoded by further DNA sequences in the sample. This chain uses TRBV7-2 with TRBJ2-1; 11 nucleotides align to TRBD2. CDR1 SGHTA and CDR2 FQGNSA come from the germline V gene. V was pared by 4 bases and J by 5 bases, with 7 bases of the junction left unmatched. The CDR3 consists of 16 residues. CDR3 sequence: CASSSQLAGGDNEQFF. CDR3 coding DNA: TGTGCCAGCAGCTCCCAGCTAGCGGGAGGCGACAATGAGCAGTTCTTC.

The chain uses TRBV6-5 and TRBJ1-1; 9 nucleotides line up with TRBD1. Per germline, CDR1 MNHEY and CDR2 SVGAGI. V shed 4 bases and J 6 bases; nucleotides not matched to a gene: 6. The length of the CDR3 is 14 residues. The CDR3 coding sequence is TGTGCCAGCAGTTCCGGACAGGGGTGGGCTGAAGCTTTCTTT. Its translation is CASSSGQGWAEAFF.

As regards this clone: Other DNA variants within this sample encode the same CDR3. The J gene is TRBJ1-3, the V gene TRBV5-6; unclear D gene. In germline, CDR1 is SGHDT, CDR2 YYEEEE. The CDR3 extends over 14 amino acids. V lost 0 bases and J 1 base, leaving 5 bases between the germline ends. The CDR3 nucleotides are TGTGCCAGCAGCTTGGCAGGTTCTGGAAACACCATATATTTT. Protein product: CASSLAGSGNTIYF.

The V gene is TRBV7-9, the J gene TRBJ1-2; D is uncertain. This CDR3 spans 13 amino acids. The germline CDR1 and CDR2 sequences are SEHNR and FQNEAQ (reference sequence). V was clipped by 2 bases and J by 6 bases, with 10 bases between them. The CDR3 here is CASSLYPSNGYTF. In nucleotides, the CDR3 is TGTGCCAGCAGCTTATACCCATCGAATGGCTACACCTTC.

V and J are TRBV30 and TRBJ2-3, with a weak D call TRBD2 (5 bases). V lost 2 bases and J lost 5, with 17 bases in between. From germline, CDR1 is GTSNPN and CDR2 SVGIG (reference sequence). The CDR3 sequence is 15 residues long. Written as DNA, the CDR3 is TGTGCCTGGAGTCCGGCGGCACTAGTGGGAGATACGCAGTATTTT. It codes for CAWSPAALVGDTQYF.

The chain has TRBV2 and TRBJ2-7; maybe TRBD1 (6 bases). Germline assignment: CDR1 SNHLY and CDR2 FYNNEI. Trimming removed 1 base from V and 1 base from J, with 11 bases in between. The CDR3 is made up of 15 amino acids. CDR3 protein: CASSEVTGHSYEQYF. In DNA, the CDR3 is TGTGCCAGCAGTGAAGTTACAGGGCATTCCTACGAGCAGTACTTC.

This chain uses TRBV6-5 with TRBJ2-2, with 8 bases matching TRBD2. V lost 2 bases, J lost 1 base, and 0 bases stayed unmatched. The CDR3 has 15 amino acids. From germline, CDR1 is MNHEY and CDR2 SVGAGI. For the CDR3, the DNA is TGTGCCAGCAGTTACACTAGCGGGAACACCGGGGAGCTGTTTTTT. Translating it yields CASSYTSGNTGELFF.

V usage is TRBV5-5 and J usage is TRBJ2-7; 7 nucleotides line up with TRBD2. V gave up 2 bases and J gave up 0 bases; unmatched junction bases: 14. Germline CDR1 is SGHKS and CDR2 is YYEKEE (reference sequence). The CDR3 is 18 residues long. CDR3 nucleotide sequence: TGTGCCAGCAGCTTAGAGTTAAGCGGGAAGATAAGCTCCTACGAGCAGTACTTC. The encoded protein is CASSLELSGKISSYEQYF.

Here the CDR3 DNA reads TGCAGTGCTTGCACGGACTACGAGCAGTACTTC. Protein product: CSACTDYEQYF. This sequence joins TRBV20-1 and TRBJ2-7; D uncertain. V dropped 5 bases and J dropped 3 bases, with 8 bases sitting between them. Germline loops: CDR1 DFQATT, CDR2 SNEGSKA (reference sequence). This CDR3 region has 11 residues.

In this sample, this clone turned up once. The chain employs TRBV7-9 and TRBJ2-1, with TRBD2 identical over 10 bases. Germline V CDR1 and CDR2: SEHNR, FQNEAQ (reference sequence). The CDR3 runs to 17 residues. With 5 bases clipped from V and 8 bases from J, the junction kept 15 bases outside the gene matches. The CDR3, as DNA: TGTGCCAGCAGCCCCAAAACCGGGACTAGCGCTTTTCATGAGCAGTTCTTC. Translation gives CASSPKTGTSAFHEQFF.

The rearrangement uses TRBV20-1 and TRBJ2-1, with D possibly being TRBD2 (5 bases). This CDR3 has 10 residues. V lost 6 bases and J lost 15, with 15 bases in between. Per the germline V gene, CDR1 is DFQATT and CDR2 is SNEGSKA (reference sequence). The CDR3 DNA reads TGCAGTGCCTACGGGCGGGTAAGGTTCTTC. It specifies CSAYGRVRFF.

V usage is TRBV5-5 and J usage is TRBJ1-5; 8 positions agree with TRBD1. The V segment lost 0 bases and the J segment 6 bases; nucleotides outside the gene matches: 5. The CDR3 length is 15 residues. Germline V gene data show CDR1 as SGHKS and CDR2 as YYEKEE (reference sequence). CDR3 DNA: TGTGCCAGCAGCTTGGGGTCAGGGGGCATTCAGCCCCAGCATTTT. This translates into CASSLGSGGIQPQHF.

This rearrangement joins TRBV19 to TRBJ1-2; 8 bases match TRBD1. With V trimmed by 6 bases and J by 2 bases, 11 bases remained unmatched. This CDR3 is built from 16 residues. Germline V lookup: CDR1 LNHDA, CDR2 SQIVND (reference sequence). The CDR3 protein is CASSPGTRGRNYGYTF. The CDR3 DNA reads TGTGCCAGTAGCCCAGGTACCAGGGGGCGAAACTATGGCTACACCTTC.

Here the CDR3 reads CASSFWEADEQFF. The CDR3 DNA sequence: TGTGCCAGCAGTTTCTGGGAAGCGGATGAGCAGTTCTTC. The chain couples TRBV28 to TRBJ2-1; D is perhaps TRBD2 (5 bases). The CDR3 has 13 amino acids. Germline V CDR1 and CDR2: MDHEN, SYDVKM. V was shortened by 3 bases and J by 8 bases, with 11 bases between the two germline ends.

The chain employs TRBV5-1 and TRBJ1-2, with TRBD1 as a possible D gene (6 bases). CDR1 is SGHRS and CDR2 is YFSETQ in the germline V gene. The CDR3 runs 18 residues. Deletions cut 0 bases from V and 8 bases from J, with 26 bases between. The CDR3 loop reads CASSLALTVGGHGFGYTF. The DNA for the CDR3 is TGCGCCAGCAGCTTGGCACTGACAGTTGGGGGCCATGGCTTCGGCTACACCTTC.

The chain recombines TRBV12-1 with TRBJ2-3; the table's D call, TRBD1, was not checked against the DNA. TRBV12-1 is a pseudogene. The CDR3 length is 15 residues. The CDR3 loop is CASSFSPTGGDTQYF. CDR3 in DNA: TGTGCCAGCAGCTTTTCCCCCACAGGGGGAGATACGCAGTATTTT.

The CDR3 DNA sequence: TGTGCCAGCGCGGCCTTCAGGGAGCAGTACTTC. Translation gives CASAAFREQYF. The chain carries TRBV11-2 and TRBJ2-7; D ambiguous. Trimming left V 8 bases short and J 7 bases short, with 12 bases between. This CDR3 has 11 residues. Per the germline V gene, CDR1 is SGHAT and CDR2 is FQNNGV. Full variable domain (missing parts from reference TRBV11-2 and TRBJ2-7): EAGVAQSPRYKIIEKRQSVAFWCNPISGHATLYWYQQILGQGPKLLIQFQNNGVVDDSQLPKDRFSAERLKGVDSTLKIQPAKLEDSAVYLCASAAFREQYFGPGTRLTVT.

The CDR3 reads CASSQGRNYNSPLHF. The CDR3 region has the DNA TGTGCCAGCAGCCAGGGGCGGAACTATAATTCACCCCTCCACTTT. J is TRBJ1-6 and V is TRBV14; the D gene is possibly TRBD1 (5 bases). Between the trimmed V and J ends, which lost 3 bases and 3 bases, there was a span of 9 bases. Per germline, CDR1 SGHDN and CDR2 FVKESK. This CDR3 is built from 15 residues.

The chain joins TRBV5-1 to TRBJ2-3; TRBD1 might be the D (6 bases). Germline V CDR1 and CDR2: SGHRS, YFSETQ. V was clipped by 3 bases and J by 0 bases, with 11 bases between them. The CDR3 runs 15 residues. This CDR3 reads CASSYTGSSTDTQYF. The CDR3 nucleotides read TGCGCCAGCAGCTACACAGGGTCTAGCACAGATACGCAGTATTTT.

V is TRBV18 and J is TRBJ2-7; 8 positions agree with TRBD1. The V segment lost 6 bases and the J segment 4 bases; nucleotides outside the gene matches: 11. The CDR3 length is 15 residues. Germline V gene sequence: CDR1 KGHSH, CDR2 LQKENI. Here the CDR3 reads CASSVSGTGGYEQYF. CDR3 coding DNA: TGTGCCAGCTCTGTATCCGGGACAGGCGGGTACGAGCAGTACTTC. The variable domain in full, with the rest retrieved from reference TRBV18 and TRBJ2-7, is NAGVMQNPRHLVRRRGQEARLRCSPMKGHSHVYWYRQLPEEGLKFMVYLQKENIIDESGMPKERFSAEFPKEGPSILRIQQVVRGDSAAYFCASSVSGTGGYEQYFGPGTRLTVT.

This clone showed up just once. The same CDR3 arises from other DNA sequences in this sample as well. The CDR3 nucleotides read TGTGCCAGTAGTATCCCCGGACAGGGTACCTACGAGCAGTACTTC. Amino acid sequence: CASSIPGQGTYEQYF. The rearrangement uses TRBV19 and TRBJ2-7; the match to TRBD1 covers 8 bases. The V gene end was trimmed by 3 bases and the J gene end by 2 bases; junction bases not matched to a gene: 6. Looked up from germline, CDR1 is LNHDA and CDR2 is SQIVND (reference sequence). This CDR3 contains 15 residues.

This clone was recorded once. The gene calls are TRBV11-2 and TRBJ2-7; 8 bases align to TRBD2. CDR1 and CDR2 from the germline V gene are SGHAT and FQNNGV. The CDR3 covers 15 residues. After removal of 1 base from V and 6 bases from J, the junction contained 8 bases not matched to a gene. CDR3 nucleotides: TGTGCCAGCAGCTTAGTTTCGGGAGGGCCTGTCGAGCAGTACTTC. Translation gives CASSLVSGGPVEQYF.

The rearrangement joins TRBV7-8 to TRBJ2-2; D is ambiguous. The CDR3 spans 15 residues. Germline V CDR1 and CDR2: SGHVS, FQNEAQ. Trimming cost V 1 base and J 4 bases, with 10 bases left between them. This chain's CDR3 is CASSLEVHRTGELFF. The CDR3 coding sequence is TGTGCCAGCAGCTTAGAAGTCCATCGCACCGGGGAGCTGTTTTTT.